Listed here is a single T cell receptor (beta chain). Its antigen is still unknown. This entry belongs to a study of shared clonotypes between healthy human individuals. The protocol was immunoSEQ multiplex PCR, while the TCRdb copy is restricted to in-frame clones and leaves out a portion. The sample has around 320,000 clones; around 86% are singletons. Study findings and constraints: A few donors showed sharing of around 5% of naive CD4 clonotypes. Owing to a small donor count, the genetic and exposure-history diversity represented was limited. Non-shared clonotypes displayed generation probabilities falling below those of clonotypes present in all four donors.

This clonotype was obtained from a man in his late teens or twenties in good health. Sequencing was carried out using memory CD8+ T cells sorted from blood. Subset reported: CD45RO+ cells pooled with CCR7-negative TemRA cells.

The CDR3 reads CSVERVLNTEAFF. Written as DNA, the CDR3 is TGCAGCGTTGAGAGGGTTCTGAACACTGAAGCTTTCTTT. V and J are TRBV29-1 and TRBJ1-1; D is unclear. Per germline, CDR1 SQVTM and CDR2 ANQGSEA. This CDR3 contains 13 residues. Trimming pared 3 bases from V and 0 bases from J, leaving 8 bases between.